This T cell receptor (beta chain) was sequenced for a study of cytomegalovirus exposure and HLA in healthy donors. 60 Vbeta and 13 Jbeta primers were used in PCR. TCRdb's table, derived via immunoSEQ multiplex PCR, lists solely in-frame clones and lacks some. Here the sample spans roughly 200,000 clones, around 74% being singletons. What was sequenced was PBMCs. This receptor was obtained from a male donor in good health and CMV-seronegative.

This CDR3 is CASSLGGGGAYNEQFF. The CDR3 DNA sequence: TGTGCCAGCAGCTTAGGGGGGGGAGGGGCCTACAATGAGCAGTTCTTC. The V gene is TRBV7-3, the J gene TRBJ2-1; 7 bases agree with TRBD2. Trimming removed 2 bases from V and 2 bases from J; junction bases left unmatched: 6. CDR3 length: 16 amino acids. CDR1 SGHTA and CDR2 FQGTGA come from the germline V gene.